A single sample is the source of the 15 T cell receptor beta chains below, sequenced in a study of blood T cell repertoires in COVID-19. TCRdb keeps only in-frame clones here, not all; method: immunoSEQ multiplex PCR. The sample yields 110,000 to 150,000 clones, 88% seen once. The sequenced sample was peripheral blood. Source of these receptors: a man aged 65 to 79 with acute or convalescent COVID-19.

The V and J genes are TRBV3-1 (or the pseudogene TRBV3-2) and TRBJ2-1; D may be TRBD2 (5 bases). The CDR3 length is 16 residues. V lost 2 bases and J 3 bases, leaving 14 bases between the germline ends. Per the germline V gene, CDR1 is LGHDT and CDR2 is YNNKEL (reference sequence). The CDR3, as DNA: TGTGCCAGCAGCCAAAACGGGCGGGCCGACTACAATGAGCAGTTCTTC. Amino acids: CASSQNGRADYNEQFF.

V and J are TRBV19 and TRBJ2-4, with 8 bases identical to TRBD1. The CDR3 extends over 17 amino acids. Per the germline V gene, CDR1 is LNHDA and CDR2 is SQIVND (reference sequence). With 3 bases clipped from V and 1 base from J, the junction kept 8 bases outside the gene matches. The CDR3 here is CASSMFTTGAAKNIQYF. In DNA form, the CDR3 reads TGTGCCAGTAGTATGTTTACGACAGGGGCGGCCAAAAACATTCAGTACTTC. Full variable domain (missing parts from reference TRBV19 and TRBJ2-4): DGGITQSPKYLFRKEGQNVTLSCEQNLNHDAMYWYRQDPGQGLRLIYYSQIVNDFQKGDIAEGYSVSREKKESFPLTVTSAQKNPTAFYLCASSMFTTGAAKNIQYFGAGTRLSVL.

The chain carries TRBV6-1 and TRBJ2-3; maybe TRBD1 (6 bases). This CDR3 is built from 15 residues. Germline values: CDR1 MNHNS, CDR2 SASEGT. V lost 3 bases to trimming and J lost 0 bases, with 10 bases between them. The CDR3 spells CASSEGALSTDTQYF. CDR3 nucleotide sequence: TGTGCCAGCAGTGAGGGGGCCCTAAGCACAGATACGCAGTATTTT.

This clone was found once. The genes are TRBV6-5 and TRBJ2-5, with a possible D match to TRBD1 (5 bases). V dropped 6 bases and J dropped 4 bases, with 9 bases sitting between them. Germline assignment: CDR1 MNHEY and CDR2 SVGAGI. This CDR3 comprises 12 residues. The CDR3 is CASRDIGETQYF. Here the CDR3 DNA reads TGTGCCAGCAGGGACATAGGAGAGACCCAGTACTTC.

This clone has only one observation. This rearrangement joins TRBV28 to TRBJ1-2, with D uncertain. The CDR3 extends over 12 amino acids. The ends were cut back, 8 bases at V and 8 bases at J, with 15 bases in the middle. The V gene's germline CDR1 is MDHEN and CDR2 SYDVKM. The CDR3 spells CASQYSAEGYTF. CDR3 coding DNA: TGTGCCAGCCAATACTCCGCGGAGGGCTACACCTTC.

The chain employs TRBV10-1 and TRBJ1-6, with 10 positions matching TRBD1. This CDR3 region has 14 residues. Germline V lookup: CDR1 WNHNN, CDR2 SYGVQD (reference sequence). The J segment lost 7 bases and the V segment lost 6 bases, leaving 3 bases of the junction unmatched. CDR3 DNA: TGCGCCAGCAGAGGACAGGGGGTGAATTCACCCCTCCACTTT. This encodes CASRGQGVNSPLHF.

The chain couples TRBV10-1 to TRBJ2-1, with 8 bases that match TRBD2. Germline V CDR1 and CDR2: WNHNN, SYGVQD (reference sequence). V shed 6 bases and J 6 bases; nucleotides not matched to a gene: 4. There are 13 residues in the CDR3. DNA for the CDR3: TGCGCCAGCAGCACCGGGACTAGCAATGAGCAGTTCTTC. Its translation: CASSTGTSNEQFF.

The V and J genes are TRBV6-6 and TRBJ1-5, with a possible D match to TRBD1 (5 bases). V dropped 5 bases and J dropped 0 bases, with 17 bases sitting between them. Germline CDR1 reads MNHNY; CDR2 reads SVGAGI (reference sequence). The CDR3 has 17 residues. CDR3 protein: CASSGSGQGLSNQPQHF. CDR3 coding DNA: TGTGCCAGCAGTGGATCAGGTCAGGGCCTTAGCAATCAGCCCCAGCATTTT.

The V call is TRBV19, the J call TRBJ1-5, with D possibly being TRBD1 (6 bases). Germline V gene sequence: CDR1 LNHDA, CDR2 SQIVND (reference sequence). The CDR3 spans 17 residues. Trimming shortened V by 7 bases and J by 5 bases, and 24 bases separated the two germline ends. In DNA, the CDR3 is TGTGCCAGTACCCGTTTATTGGACAGCGCCCGCGATCAGCCCCAGCATTTT. It translates to CASTRLLDSARDQPQHF.

This rearrangement joins TRBV15 to TRBJ1-5; 7 positions agree with TRBD1. The CDR3 spans 15 residues. From germline, CDR1 is LNHNV and CDR2 YYDKDF (reference sequence). The J segment lost 4 bases and the V segment lost 5 bases, leaving 8 bases of the junction unmatched. CDR3 region: CATSPLDRENQPQHF. The CDR3 DNA reads TGTGCCACCAGCCCCCTCGACAGGGAGAATCAGCCCCAGCATTTT.

The chain uses TRBV27 and TRBJ2-2, with 15 positions matching TRBD2. The V gene end was trimmed by 1 base and the J gene end by 7 bases; junction bases not matched to a gene: 7. This CDR3 is built from 18 residues. Germline CDR1 and CDR2: MNHEY and SMNVEV (reference sequence). The CDR3 here is CASSLFRTSGRVDGELFF. The CDR3 coding sequence is TGTGCCAGCAGTTTATTCCGGACTAGCGGGAGGGTTGACGGGGAGCTGTTTTTT.

J is TRBJ1-2 and V is TRBV7-9; D not resolved. The germline V gene has CDR1 SEHNR and CDR2 FQNEAQ (reference sequence). Trimming took off 4 bases at V and 4 bases at J, with 4 bases between the two ends. The CDR3 runs 11 residues. The CDR3 reads CASSSSYGYTF. For the CDR3, the DNA is TGTGCCAGCAGCTCCAGCTATGGCTACACCTTC.

The rearrangement uses TRBV10-1 and TRBJ1-1; 7 positions match TRBD1. V lost 3 bases to trimming and J lost 5 bases; unmatched junction nucleotides: 9. Germline V gene lookup returns CDR1 WNHNN and CDR2 SYGVQD (reference sequence). CDR3 length: 15 amino acids. DNA of the CDR3: TGCGCCAGCAGTGAAGTGGAGGGGGCTAAAACTGAAGCTTTCTTT. Amino acids: CASSEVEGAKTEAFF.

The chain links TRBV5-1 to TRBJ1-1; weak D call: TRBD1 (6 bases). The V gene lost 3 bases and the J gene lost 1 base, with 10 bases spanning the gap. The CDR3 has 14 amino acids. Germline lookup yields CDR1 SGHRS and CDR2 YFSETQ. The CDR3 nucleotides read TGCGCCAGCAGCTCACGGACAGAGAACACTGAAGCTTTCTTT. It encodes CASSSRTENTEAFF. Full variable domain (rest looked up from reference TRBV5-1 and TRBJ1-1): KAGVTQTPRYLIKTRGQQVTLSCSPISGHRSVSWYQQTPGQGLQFLFEYFSETQRNKGNFPGRFSGRQFSNSRSEMNVSTLELGDSALYLCASSSRTENTEAFFGQGTRLTVV.

The rearrangement uses TRBV19 and TRBJ1-5; 10 nucleotides align to TRBD1. V shed 4 bases and J 6 bases; nucleotides not matched to a gene: 9. This CDR3 spans 16 amino acids. CDR1 is LNHDA and CDR2 is SQIVND in the germline V gene (reference sequence). CDR3 amino acids: CASSTRDRGWSQPQHF. CDR3 in DNA: TGTGCCAGTAGTACCCGGGACAGGGGATGGTCTCAGCCCCAGCATTTT. Looking up the rest from reference TRBV19 and TRBJ1-5 gives the full variable domain: DGGITQSPKYLFRKEGQNVTLSCEQNLNHDAMYWYRQDPGQGLRLIYYSQIVNDFQKGDIAEGYSVSREKKESFPLTVTSAQKNPTAFYLCASSTRDRGWSQPQHFGDGTRLSIL.